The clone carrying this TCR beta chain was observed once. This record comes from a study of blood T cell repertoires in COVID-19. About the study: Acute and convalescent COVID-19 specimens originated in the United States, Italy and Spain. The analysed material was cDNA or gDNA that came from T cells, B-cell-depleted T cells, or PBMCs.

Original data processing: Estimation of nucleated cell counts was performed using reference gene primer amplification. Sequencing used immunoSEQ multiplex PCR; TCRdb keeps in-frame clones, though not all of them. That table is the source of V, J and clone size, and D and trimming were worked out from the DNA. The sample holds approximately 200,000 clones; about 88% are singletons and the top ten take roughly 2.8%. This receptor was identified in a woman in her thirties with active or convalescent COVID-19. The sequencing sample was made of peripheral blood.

CDR3 DNA: TGTGCTAGTGGAACGGGGAGTAATCAGCCCCAGCATTTT. Encoded protein: CASGTGSNQPQHF. The chain has TRBV12-5 and TRBJ1-5; no definite D call. The germline CDR1 and CDR2 sequences are LGHNT and FRNRAP. V lost 6 bases, J lost 4 bases, and 10 bases lay in between. CDR3 length: 13 amino acids.